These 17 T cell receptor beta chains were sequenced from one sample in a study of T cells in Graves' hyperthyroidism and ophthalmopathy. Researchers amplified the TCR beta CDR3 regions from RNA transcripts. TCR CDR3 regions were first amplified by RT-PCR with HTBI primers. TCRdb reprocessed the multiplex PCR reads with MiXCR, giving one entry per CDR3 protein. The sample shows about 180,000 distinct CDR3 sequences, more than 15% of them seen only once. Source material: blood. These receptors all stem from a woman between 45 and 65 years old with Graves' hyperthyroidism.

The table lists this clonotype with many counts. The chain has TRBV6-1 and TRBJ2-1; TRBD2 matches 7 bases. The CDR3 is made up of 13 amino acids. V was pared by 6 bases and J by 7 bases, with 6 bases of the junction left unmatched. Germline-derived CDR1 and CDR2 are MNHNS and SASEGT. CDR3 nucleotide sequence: TGTGCCAGCAGGGGGAGGGGAACAAATGAGCAGTTCTTC. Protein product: CASRGRGTNEQFF.

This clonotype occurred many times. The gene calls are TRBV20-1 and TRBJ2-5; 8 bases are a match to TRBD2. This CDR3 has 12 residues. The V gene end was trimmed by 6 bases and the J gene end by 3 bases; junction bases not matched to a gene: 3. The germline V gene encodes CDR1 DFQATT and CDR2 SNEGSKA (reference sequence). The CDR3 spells CSALAGKETQYF. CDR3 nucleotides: TGCAGTGCCTTAGCGGGGAAAGAGACCCAGTACTTC.

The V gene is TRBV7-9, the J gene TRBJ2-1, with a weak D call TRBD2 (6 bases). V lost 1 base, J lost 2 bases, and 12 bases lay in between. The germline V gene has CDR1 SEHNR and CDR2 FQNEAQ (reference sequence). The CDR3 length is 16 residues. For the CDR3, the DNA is TGTGCCAGCAGCTTAGTTAACGGGGGTACCTACAATGAGCAGTTCTTC. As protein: CASSLVNGGTYNEQFF.

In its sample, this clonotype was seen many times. CDR3 residues: CASSRTRLIRQPQHF. The CDR3 region has the DNA TGTGCCAGCAGCCGTACGCGGTTGATACGTCAGCCCCAGCATTTT. The rearrangement joins TRBV28 to TRBJ1-5, with no clear D. Germline CDR1 reads MDHEN; CDR2 reads SYDVKM. The CDR3 contains 15 residues. The V end lost 6 bases, the J end lost 6 bases, and 18 bases lay between the germline ends. The entire variable domain, with the rest obtained from reference TRBV28 and TRBJ1-5, is as follows: DVKVTQSSRYLVKRTGEKVFLECVQDMDHENMFWYRQDPGLGLRLIYFSYDVKMKEKGDIPEGYSVSREKKERFSLILESASTNQTSMYLCASSRTRLIRQPQHFGDGTRLSIL.

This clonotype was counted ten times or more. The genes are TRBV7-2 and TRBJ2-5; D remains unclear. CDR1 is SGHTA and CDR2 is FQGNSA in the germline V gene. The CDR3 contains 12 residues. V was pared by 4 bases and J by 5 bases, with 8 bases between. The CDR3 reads CASSSYAETQYF. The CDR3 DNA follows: TGTGCCAGCAGCTCCTACGCCGAGACCCAGTACTTC.

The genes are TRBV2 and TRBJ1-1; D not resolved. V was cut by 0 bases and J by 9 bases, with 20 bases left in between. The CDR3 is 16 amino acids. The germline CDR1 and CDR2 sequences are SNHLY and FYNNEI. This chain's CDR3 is CASSEAAVSGWGKAFF. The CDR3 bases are TGTGCCAGCAGTGAAGCCGCCGTTTCGGGGTGGGGAAAAGCTTTCTTT.

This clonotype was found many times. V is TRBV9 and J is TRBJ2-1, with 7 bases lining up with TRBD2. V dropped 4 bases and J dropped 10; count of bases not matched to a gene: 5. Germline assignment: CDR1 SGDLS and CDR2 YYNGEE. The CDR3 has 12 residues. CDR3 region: CASSPPGGEQFF. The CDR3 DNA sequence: TGTGCCAGCAGCCCCCCCGGGGGGGAGCAGTTCTTC.

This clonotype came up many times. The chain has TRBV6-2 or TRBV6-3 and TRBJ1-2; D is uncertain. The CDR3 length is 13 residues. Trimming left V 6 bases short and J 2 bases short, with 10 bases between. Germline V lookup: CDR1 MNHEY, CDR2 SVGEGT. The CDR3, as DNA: TGTGCCAGCAGCCGGGCACAGAACTATGGCTACACCTTC. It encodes CASSRAQNYGYTF.

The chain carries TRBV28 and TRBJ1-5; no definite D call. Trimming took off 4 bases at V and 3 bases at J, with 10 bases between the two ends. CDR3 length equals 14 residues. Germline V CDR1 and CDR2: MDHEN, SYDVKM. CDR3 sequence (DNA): TGTGCCAGCAGTTGGTACACGGTCAATCAGCCCCAGCATTTT. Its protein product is CASSWYTVNQPQHF.

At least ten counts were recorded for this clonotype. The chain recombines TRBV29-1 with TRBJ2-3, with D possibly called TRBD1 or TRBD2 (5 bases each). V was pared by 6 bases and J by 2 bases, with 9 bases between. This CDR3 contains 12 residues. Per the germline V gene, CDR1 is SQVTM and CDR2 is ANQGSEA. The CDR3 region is CSVRGFTDTQYF. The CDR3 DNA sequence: TGCAGCGTCCGGGGCTTCACAGATACGCAGTATTTT.

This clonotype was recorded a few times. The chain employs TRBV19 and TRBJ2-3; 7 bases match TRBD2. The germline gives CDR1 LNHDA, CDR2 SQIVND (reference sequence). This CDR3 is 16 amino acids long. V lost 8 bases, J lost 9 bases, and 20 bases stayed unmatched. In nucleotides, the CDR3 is TGTGCCAGTCAGCTCGTAGGGACGGGAGGCCTAGAAACGCAGTATTTT. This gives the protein CASQLVGTGGLETQYF.

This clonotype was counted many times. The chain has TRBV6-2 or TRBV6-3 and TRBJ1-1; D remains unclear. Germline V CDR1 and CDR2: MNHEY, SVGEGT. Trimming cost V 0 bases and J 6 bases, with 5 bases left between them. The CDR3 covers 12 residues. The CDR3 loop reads CASSYSISEAFF. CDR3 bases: TGTGCCAGCAGTTACTCGATCTCTGAAGCTTTCTTT.

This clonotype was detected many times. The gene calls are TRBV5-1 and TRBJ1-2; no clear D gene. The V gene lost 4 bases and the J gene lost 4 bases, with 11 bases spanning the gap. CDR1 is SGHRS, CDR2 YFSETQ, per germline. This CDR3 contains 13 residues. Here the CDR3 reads CASSPGLLYGYTF. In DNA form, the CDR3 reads TGCGCCAGCAGCCCAGGACTGCTCTATGGCTACACCTTC.

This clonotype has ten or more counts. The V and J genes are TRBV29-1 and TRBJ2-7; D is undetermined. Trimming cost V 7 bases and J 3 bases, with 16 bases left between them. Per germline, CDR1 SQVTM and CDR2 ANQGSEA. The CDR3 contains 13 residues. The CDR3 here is CSATHEKDYEQYF. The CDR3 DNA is TGCAGCGCTACGCACGAGAAAGACTACGAGCAGTACTTC.

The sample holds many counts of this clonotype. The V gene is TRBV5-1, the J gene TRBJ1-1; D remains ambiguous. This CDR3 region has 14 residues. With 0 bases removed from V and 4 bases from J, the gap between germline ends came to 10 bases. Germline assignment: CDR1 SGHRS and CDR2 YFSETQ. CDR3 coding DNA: TGCGCCAGCAGCTTGGGTGGGAGGGTCACTGAAGCTTTCTTT. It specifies CASSLGGRVTEAFF.

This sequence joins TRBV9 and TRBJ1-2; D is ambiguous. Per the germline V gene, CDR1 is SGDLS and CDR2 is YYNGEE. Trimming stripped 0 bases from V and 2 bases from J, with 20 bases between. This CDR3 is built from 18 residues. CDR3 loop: CASSVGSEAPALNYGYTF. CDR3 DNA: TGTGCCAGCAGCGTAGGGAGTGAGGCTCCGGCGCTAAACTATGGCTACACCTTC.

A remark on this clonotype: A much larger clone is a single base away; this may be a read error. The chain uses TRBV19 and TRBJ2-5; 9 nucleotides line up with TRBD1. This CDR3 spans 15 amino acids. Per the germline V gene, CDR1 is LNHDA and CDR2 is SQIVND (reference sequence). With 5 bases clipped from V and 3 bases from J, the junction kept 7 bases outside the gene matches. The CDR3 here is CASSVVGTGKETQYF. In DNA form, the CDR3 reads TGTGCCAGTAGTGTAGTAGGGACAGGGAAAGAGACCCAGTACTTC.